This T cell receptor (beta chain) came from a study of CD8+ T cells in alopecia areata. Trimming removed 5 bases from V and 2 bases from J; junction bases left unmatched: 5. The CDR3 sequence is 14 residues long. Germline lookup yields CDR1 MGHDK and CDR2 SYGVNS. This clone has just one count. This sample's treatment: oral pan-JAK inhibitor, 5-10 mg twice daily. Extracted RNA was reverse transcribed into cDNA, the sequencing template. The protocol was immunoSEQ multiplex PCR, while the TCRdb copy is restricted to in-frame clones and leaves out a portion. Seen here are approximately 160,000 clones, less than 70% observed once, and the top ten hold 13% to 15%.

The chain employs TRBV25-1 and TRBJ2-7; 8 nucleotides agree with TRBD1. Specimen: CD4+ T cells sorted from blood, collected at week 24, from a patient treated with tofacitinib. This receptor was taken from a human donor with alopecia areata. The CDR3, as DNA: TGTGCCAGCAGTCTTGGACAGGGAGCCTACGAGCAGTACTTC. It specifies CASSLGQGAYEQYF.